These 29 T cell receptor beta chains were sequenced from one sample in a study of a mutant IDH1 vaccine in newly diagnosed glioma. Time point specified: week 5, during vaccination. The investigators gave 300 ug of mutant IDH1 20-mer peptide in each vaccine dose, together with topical imiquimod. Antigens for these TCRs are unknown. Some clones are missing from TCRdb's copy, which holds only in-frame ones; the method was immunoSEQ multiplex PCR. The repertoire holds tens of thousands of clones, 75% to 85% seen once, with around 5.9% in the top ten. Specimen: PBMCs, collected from a glioma patient whose treatment included an IDH1 peptide vaccine. Receptor source: a man aged 40-49 years with glioma.

The chain links TRBV5-1 to TRBJ2-1; D is unclear. The length of the CDR3 is 14 residues. Germline V gene sequence: CDR1 SGHRS, CDR2 YFSETQ. Between the trimmed V and J ends, which lost 2 bases and 1 base, there was a span of 7 bases. CDR3 residues: CASSFGQSYNEQFF. The CDR3 bases are TGCGCCAGCAGCTTTGGCCAGTCCTACAATGAGCAGTTCTTC. The entire variable domain, with the rest obtained from reference TRBV5-1 and TRBJ2-1, is as follows: KAGVTQTPRYLIKTRGQQVTLSCSPISGHRSVSWYQQTPGQGLQFLFEYFSETQRNKGNFPGRFSGRQFSNSRSEMNVSTLELGDSALYLCASSFGQSYNEQFFGPGTRLTVL.

The chain combines TRBV15 with TRBJ2-7; 9 bases fit TRBD1. The CDR3 covers 16 residues. The ends lost 2 bases at V and 1 base at J; junction bases unmatched: 6. CDR1 is LNHNV and CDR2 is YYDKDF in the germline V gene (reference sequence). CDR3 sequence (DNA): TGTGCCACCAGCAGATCCCGGGACAGGGAATCCTACGAGCAGTACTTC. It specifies CATSRSRDRESYEQYF.

V usage is TRBV5-1 and J usage is TRBJ1-2, with 10 bases identical to TRBD1. Germline V CDR1 and CDR2: SGHRS, YFSETQ. V shed 6 bases, J shed 7 bases, and the junction held 12 bases outside the gene matches. The CDR3 has 15 residues. This CDR3 is CASTVTGQGESGYTF. The CDR3 DNA reads as TGCGCCAGCACCGTCACAGGACAGGGGGAATCTGGCTACACCTTC. Full variable domain (rest looked up from reference TRBV5-1 and TRBJ1-2): KAGVTQTPRYLIKTRGQQVTLSCSPISGHRSVSWYQQTPGQGLQFLFEYFSETQRNKGNFPGRFSGRQFSNSRSEMNVSTLELGDSALYLCASTVTGQGESGYTFGSGTRLTVV.

The V call is TRBV19, the J call TRBJ1-1; D perhaps matches TRBD1 (6 bases). Trimming removed 5 bases at V and 6 bases at J, with 19 bases between. Germline-derived CDR1 and CDR2 are LNHDA and SQIVND (reference sequence). The CDR3 has 15 amino acids. CDR3 sequence reads: CASSSRPQGSSEAFF. CDR3 DNA sequence: TGTGCCAGTAGTTCACGCCCACAGGGATCGTCTGAAGCTTTCTTT.

The chain has TRBV18 and TRBJ1-2; D is unresolved. Between the trimmed V and J ends, which lost 3 bases and 3 bases, there was a span of 11 bases. Germline V gene sequence: CDR1 KGHSH, CDR2 LQKENI. The CDR3 is 14 amino acids. CDR3 amino acids: CASSPTGWDYGYTF. Written as DNA, the CDR3 is TGTGCCAGCTCACCCACGGGATGGGACTATGGCTACACCTTC.

The V and J genes are TRBV30 and TRBJ2-7; 7 bases align to TRBD1. Germline V gives CDR1 GTSNPN, CDR2 SVGIG (reference sequence). V lost 2 bases, J lost 4 bases, and 8 bases stayed unmatched. CDR3 length: 14 amino acids. The CDR3 region is CAWSNTRQGYEQYF. The CDR3 DNA reads as TGTGCCTGGAGTAACACTCGACAGGGTTACGAGCAGTACTTC.

The rearrangement joins TRBV4-2 to TRBJ1-4; TRBD1 matches at 7 bases. Looked up from germline, CDR1 is LGHNA and CDR2 is YNFKEQ. This CDR3 is built from 16 residues. The V gene end was trimmed by 6 bases and the J gene end by 8 bases; junction bases not matched to a gene: 15. The CDR3 loop is CASSRQGGESGEKLFF. The CDR3, as DNA: TGTGCCAGCAGTCGACAGGGAGGGGAGTCTGGAGAAAAACTGTTTTTT.

CDR3 in amino acids: CASSGQRTEAFF. In DNA form, the CDR3 reads TGTGCCAGCAGCGGACAGAGAACTGAAGCTTTCTTT. The rearrangement joins TRBV4-2 to TRBJ1-1; D possibly corresponds to TRBD1 (6 bases). Per germline, CDR1 LGHNA and CDR2 YNFKEQ. The CDR3 runs to 12 residues. Between the trimmed V and J ends, which lost 5 bases and 5 bases, there was a span of 9 bases.

This clone was seen a few times. The chain uses TRBV2 and TRBJ2-1, with 14 bases identical to TRBD2. Trimming removed 9 bases from V and 6 bases from J; junction bases left unmatched: 7. There are 15 residues in the CDR3. Per the germline V gene, CDR1 is SNHLY and CDR2 is FYNNEI. CDR3 region: CASRRLAGGGNEQFF. CDR3 bases: TGTGCCAGTCGAAGACTAGCGGGGGGGGGCAATGAGCAGTTCTTC.

A word on this clone: Because the CDR3 is missing its conserved closing phenylalanine or tryptophan, this is likely a read error. It is unclear where the CDR3 begins or ends on the DNA, so no DNA is shown, and the CDR3 is as TCRdb lists it. The rearrangement links TRBV5-3 to TRBJ1-3. TRBV5-3 has ORF status, its function being uncertain. The CDR3 totals 10 residues, both ends included. The CDR3: CADPSGRLTG.

This chain uses TRBV5-4 with TRBJ1-2; 7 bases line up with TRBD1. Germline-derived CDR1 and CDR2 are SGHNT and YYREEE (reference sequence). This CDR3 contains 14 residues. V lost 4 bases and J lost 7; bases outside the gene matches: 10. The CDR3 DNA reads TGTGCCAGCAGCCGGACGGGACAGAGTTTTGGCTACACCTTC. Amino acid sequence: CASSRTGQSFGYTF.

CDR3 protein: CASSVYEQYF. The CDR3 DNA follows: TGTGCCAGCAGTGTCTACGAGCAGTACTTC. This chain connects TRBV2 to TRBJ2-7; D is unclear. Germline V gene sequence: CDR1 SNHLY, CDR2 FYNNEI. V shed 4 bases and J shed 3 bases, with 1 base lying between them. This CDR3 comprises 10 residues.

This clone was seen once. The gene calls are TRBV4-1 and TRBJ2-7, with a possible D match to TRBD1 (6 bases). Germline loops: CDR1 MGHRA, CDR2 YSYEKL. The length of the CDR3 is 15 residues. Trimming took off 5 bases at V and 4 bases at J, with 18 bases between the two ends. CDR3 amino acids: CASSYNKQGLYEQYF. The CDR3 DNA sequence: TGCGCCAGCAGCTATAATAAACAGGGCCTATACGAGCAGTACTTC.

This rearrangement joins TRBV6-1 to TRBJ1-2, with D hard to call. The CDR3 runs 11 residues. Germline CDR1 reads MNHNS; CDR2 reads SASEGT. Trimming removed 4 bases from V and 13 bases from J, with 13 bases in between. In nucleotides, the CDR3 is TGTGCCAGCAGTGGGGTCAAAGGAGGCACCTTC. It specifies CASSGVKGGTF.

The chain has TRBV29-1 and TRBJ1-2, with D uncertain. Between the trimmed V and J ends, which lost 5 bases and 7 bases, there was a span of 14 bases. This CDR3 contains 12 residues. The V gene's germline CDR1 is SQVTM and CDR2 ANQGSEA. DNA of the CDR3: TGCAGCGTTTCGAGGGCAGGTGGTGGCTACACCTTC. Amino acid sequence: CSVSRAGGGYTF.

This clone has only one observation. The chain combines TRBV6-5 with TRBJ2-7; TRBD1 matches at 7 bases. CDR1 and CDR2 from the germline V gene are MNHEY and SVGAGI. V gave up 6 bases and J gave up 6 bases; unmatched junction bases: 11. The CDR3 loop spans 14 amino acids. CDR3 nucleotides: TGTGCCAGCAGCTCCCCGACAGGGTTTCGCGAGCAGTACTTC. It encodes CASSSPTGFREQYF.

J is TRBJ1-2 and V is TRBV6-5; tentative D call: TRBD1 (6 bases). The germline CDR1 and CDR2 sequences are MNHEY and SVGAGI. This CDR3 is 12 amino acids long. The CDR3 DNA sequence: TGTGCGAGCGGGGGCCCTAACTATGGCTACACCTTC. Its protein is CASGGPNYGYTF.

V is TRBV15 and J is TRBJ2-5; a possible D gene is TRBD1 (7 bases). V lost 1 base and J 2 bases, leaving 14 bases between the germline ends. CDR3 length equals 16 residues. Per germline, CDR1 LNHNV and CDR2 YYDKDF (reference sequence). CDR3 region: CATSRVRGAAQETQYF. The CDR3 DNA is TGTGCCACCAGCAGAGTCAGGGGGGCCGCGCAAGAGACCCAGTACTTC.

This chain joins TRBV6-4 and TRBJ2-7; no reliable D call. Germline V CDR1 and CDR2: MRHNA, SNTAGT. CDR3 length: 16 amino acids. Trimming removed 2 bases from V and 3 bases from J, with 17 bases in between. The CDR3 sequence: CASSDPFKSKNYEQYF. The CDR3 DNA is TGTGCCAGCAGTGACCCTTTTAAGTCAAAAAACTACGAGCAGTACTTC.

This chain uses TRBV7-2 with TRBJ2-2; D is uncertain. Trimming stripped 1 base from V and 6 bases from J, with 12 bases between. Germline V gene sequence: CDR1 SGHTA, CDR2 FQGNSA. The CDR3 runs 15 residues. The chain's CDR3 is CASSLVGQAAGELFF. Here the CDR3 DNA reads TGTGCCAGCAGCTTAGTAGGCCAGGCGGCCGGGGAGCTGTTTTTT.

The rearrangement links TRBV10-2 to TRBJ2-7; 8 nucleotides align to TRBD1. Germline lookup yields CDR1 WSHSY and CDR2 SAAADI. There are 14 residues in the CDR3. Germline trimming cut 10 bases from V and 2 bases from J; bases unmatched to any gene: 10. CDR3 residues: CATKTTGGTYEQYF. The DNA of the CDR3 is TGCGCCACCAAGACTACAGGGGGGACCTACGAGCAGTACTTC.

This clone was seen a handful of times. This chain links TRBV7-6 with TRBJ2-5; no firm D call. The CDR3 contains 14 residues. V lost 5 bases and J 2 bases, leaving 12 bases between the germline ends. Germline V gene lookup returns CDR1 SGHVS and CDR2 FNYEAQ. In DNA, the CDR3 is TGTGCCAGCAGCGCGAACAGTGTGCAAGAGACCCAGTACTTC. Translation: CASSANSVQETQYF.

The chain joins TRBV10-3 to TRBJ1-4; 7 positions match TRBD1. Trimming at V came to 2 bases and at J to 3 bases, leaving 6 bases not matched to a gene. Per the germline V gene, CDR1 is ENHRY and CDR2 is SYGVKD. This CDR3 region has 16 residues. The CDR3 is CAISEGPGGPNEKLFF. CDR3 coding DNA: TGTGCCATCAGTGAGGGACCAGGGGGACCTAATGAAAAACTGTTTTTT.

This rearrangement joins TRBV7-9 to TRBJ1-1; D gene uncertain. Germline-derived CDR1 and CDR2 are SEHNR and FQNEAQ (reference sequence). Between the trimmed V and J ends, which lost 6 bases and 1 base, there was a span of 15 bases. This CDR3 is built from 15 residues. The CDR3 sequence: CASSSLDGRNTEAFF. CDR3 coding DNA: TGTGCCAGCAGTTCCCTGGATGGGAGGAACACTGAAGCTTTCTTT. Looking up the rest from reference TRBV7-9 and TRBJ1-1 gives the full variable domain: DTGVSQNPRHKITKRGQNVTFRCDPISEHNRLYWYRQTLGQGPEFLTYFQNEAQLEKSRLLSDRFSAERPKGSFSTLEIQRTEQGDSAMYLCASSSLDGRNTEAFFGQGTRLTVV.

V is TRBV7-2 and J is TRBJ1-4; D is perhaps TRBD1 (5 bases). CDR1 is SGHTA, CDR2 FQGNSA, per germline. This CDR3 contains 14 residues. V lost 5 bases and J 3 bases, leaving 10 bases between the germline ends. The CDR3 bases are TGTGCCAGCAGCATCCGGGGGGCTAATGAAAAACTGTTTTTT. Translating it yields CASSIRGANEKLFF.

The chain links TRBV18 to TRBJ2-6, with D uncertain. Trimming removed 0 bases at V and 0 bases at J, with 6 bases between. CDR1 KGHSH and CDR2 LQKENI come from the germline V gene. The CDR3 covers 16 residues. The CDR3 loop reads CASSPPGLSGANVLTF. The DNA for the CDR3 is TGTGCCAGCTCACCACCGGGCCTCTCTGGGGCCAACGTCCTGACTTTC.

The sample holds a few counts of this clone. This chain uses TRBV9 with TRBJ1-1, with D uncertain. This CDR3 contains 12 residues. CDR1 and CDR2 from the germline V gene are SGDLS and YYNGEE. Trimming took off 0 bases at V and 5 bases at J, with 5 bases between the two ends. Here the CDR3 DNA reads TGTGCCAGCAGCGTAGTCAGAACTGAAGCTTTCTTT. This codes for CASSVVRTEAFF. The whole variable domain, filled in from reference TRBV9 and TRBJ1-1, reads DSGVTQTPKHLITATGQRVTLRCSPRSGDLSVYWYQQSLDQGLQFLIQYYNGEERAKGNILERFSAQQFPDLHSELNLSSLELGDSALYFCASSVVRTEAFFGQGTRLTVV.

The table lists this clone with a few counts. The V call is TRBV4-2, the J call TRBJ2-7; D is possibly TRBD1 (5 bases). Trimming took off 4 bases at V and 2 bases at J, with 18 bases between the two ends. The CDR3 runs 16 residues. Germline V gene lookup returns CDR1 LGHNA and CDR2 YNFKEQ. CDR3 sequence (DNA): TGTGCCAGCAGCCCCAGGGTGTCGGCGAGCACCTACGAGCAGTACTTC. It encodes CASSPRVSASTYEQYF.

V and J are TRBV5-1 and TRBJ1-1; D is possibly TRBD1 (5 bases). V was pared by 1 base and J by 1 base, with 14 bases between. The germline CDR1 and CDR2 sequences are SGHRS and YFSETQ. CDR3 length: 16 residues. The CDR3 DNA is TGCGCCAGCAGCTTGATCGGGGCCAGAGGGAACACTGAAGCTTTCTTT. It encodes CASSLIGARGNTEAFF.